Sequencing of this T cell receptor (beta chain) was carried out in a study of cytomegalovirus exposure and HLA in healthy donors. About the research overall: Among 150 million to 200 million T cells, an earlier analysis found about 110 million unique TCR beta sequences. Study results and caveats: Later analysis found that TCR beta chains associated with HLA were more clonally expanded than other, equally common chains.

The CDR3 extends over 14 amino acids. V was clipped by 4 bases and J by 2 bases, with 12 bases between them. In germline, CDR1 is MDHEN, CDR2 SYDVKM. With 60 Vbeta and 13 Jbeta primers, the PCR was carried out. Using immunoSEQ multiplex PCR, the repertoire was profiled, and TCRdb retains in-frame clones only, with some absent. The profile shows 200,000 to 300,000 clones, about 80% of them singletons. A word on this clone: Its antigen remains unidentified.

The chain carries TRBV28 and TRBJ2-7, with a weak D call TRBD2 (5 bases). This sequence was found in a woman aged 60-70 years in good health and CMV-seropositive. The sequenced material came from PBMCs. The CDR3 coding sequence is TGTGCCAGCAGTTCCGGGGTACCTCCCTACGAGCAGTACTTC. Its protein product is CASSSGVPPYEQYF.